A single sample gave rise to the 11 T cell receptor beta chains below, sequenced in a study of CD8+ T cells in alopecia areata. As the sequencing template, cDNA was produced by extracting RNA and reverse transcribing it. The protocol was immunoSEQ multiplex PCR, while the TCRdb copy is restricted to in-frame clones and leaves out a portion. The table shows more than 200,000 clones, with around 67% occurring only once. Sequenced here: CD4+ T cells sorted from blood, sampled at week 0. These receptors were collected from a human donor with alopecia areata.

The gene calls are TRBV6-1 and TRBJ2-7; TRBD2 matches 8 bases. The CDR3 has 14 amino acids. With V trimmed by 0 bases and J by 4 bases, 2 bases remained unmatched. Germline assignment: CDR1 MNHNS and CDR2 SASEGT. As DNA, the CDR3 is TGTGCCAGCAGTGAAGCCGGGGGGGAATACGAGCAGTACTTC. Its protein product is CASSEAGGEYEQYF.

V usage is TRBV5-1 and J usage is TRBJ1-4; possible D gene TRBD1, 5 bases. The CDR3 consists of 15 residues. The germline V and J ends were trimmed by 0 bases and 3 bases, with 9 bases remaining between them. CDR1 and CDR2 (germline): SGHRS, YFSETQ. The CDR3 bases are TGCGCCAGCAGCTTGGCCGGGACCGCTAATGAAAAACTGTTTTTT. It is translated as CASSLAGTANEKLFF.

J is TRBJ2-1 and V is TRBV9, with TRBD1 as a possible D gene (5 bases). CDR1 and CDR2 from the germline V gene are SGDLS and YYNGEE. V lost 0 bases, J lost 5 bases, and 15 bases lay in between. The CDR3 totals 16 residues. Here the CDR3 DNA reads TGTGCCAGCAGCGTAGCCGTCAGGACAACCGACAATGAGCAGTTCTTC. Encoded protein: CASSVAVRTTDNEQFF.

This clone was recorded only once. The V and J genes are TRBV30 and TRBJ1-3; D remains ambiguous. Germline V gives CDR1 GTSNPN, CDR2 SVGIG (reference sequence). The CDR3 is 13 amino acids. The V gene lost 2 bases and the J gene lost 4 bases, with 9 bases spanning the gap. CDR3 sequence: CAWSPTLGNTIYF. CDR3 coding DNA: TGTGCCTGGAGTCCAACACTCGGAAACACCATATATTTT.

This rearrangement joins TRBV13 to TRBJ1-1; D is undetermined. The V gene's germline CDR1 is PRHDT and CDR2 FYEKMQ (reference sequence). The CDR3 is made up of 13 amino acids. The V end lost 6 bases, the J end lost 1 base, and 9 bases lay between the germline ends. For the CDR3, the DNA is TGTGCCAGCAGTAATCGGGGGAACACTGAAGCTTTCTTT. It encodes CASSNRGNTEAFF. Full variable domain (remainder filled in from reference TRBV13 and TRBJ1-1): AAGVIQSPRHLIKEKRETATLKCYPIPRHDTVYWYQQGPGQDPQFLISFYEKMQSDKGSIPDRFSAQQFSDYHSELNMSSLELGDSALYFCASSNRGNTEAFFGQGTRLTVV.

This chain joins TRBV29-1 and TRBJ2-3, with TRBD2 matching 15 bases. Germline V gene data show CDR1 as SQVTM and CDR2 as ANQGSEA. This CDR3 contains 15 residues. Trimming cost V 6 bases and J 6 bases; bases outside gene matches: 7. This CDR3 reads CSVLGLAGGSDTQYF. The CDR3 bases are TGCAGCGTCCTGGGACTAGCGGGGGGCTCGGATACGCAGTATTTT.

This clone turned up a few times. The rearrangement uses TRBV6-6 and TRBJ2-4; maybe TRBD1 (6 bases). CDR1 MNHNY and CDR2 SVGAGI come from the germline V gene (reference sequence). V was shortened by 7 bases and J by 6 bases, with 13 bases between the two germline ends. The CDR3 sequence is 13 residues long. The CDR3 DNA reads as TGTGCCAGCACTCGGACAGAGGGAAACATTCAGTACTTC. Its translation is CASTRTEGNIQYF.

The gene calls are TRBV29-1 and TRBJ1-2; no clear D gene. V lost 8 bases and J lost 1, with 11 bases in between. Germline assignment: CDR1 SQVTM and CDR2 ANQGSEA. The CDR3 extends over 12 amino acids. The CDR3 is CSSSLVNYGYTF. CDR3 in DNA: TGCAGCTCAAGCCTAGTTAACTATGGCTACACCTTC.

Notes on this clone: Additional DNA sequences in this sample encode the identical CDR3. The chain employs TRBV4-3 and TRBJ1-5; D perhaps matches TRBD1 (5 bases). This CDR3 spans 14 amino acids. Germline lookup yields CDR1 LGHNA and CDR2 YSLEER. Trimming took off 1 base at V and 4 bases at J, with 8 bases between the two ends. The CDR3 loop reads CASSQGQGNQPQHF. In DNA form, the CDR3 reads TGCGCCAGCAGCCAAGGGCAGGGAAATCAGCCCCAGCATTTT.

The CDR3 coding sequence is TGTGCCAGCAGTGAACCTTGGAGCAATCAGCCCCAGCATTTT. Protein sequence: CASSEPWSNQPQHF. The rearrangement joins TRBV25-1 to TRBJ1-5; D unclear. CDR3 size: 14 residues. From germline, CDR1 is MGHDK and CDR2 SYGVNS. V gave up 2 bases and J gave up 1 base, with 6 bases separating them. The complete variable domain, with remaining parts taken from reference TRBV25-1 and TRBJ1-5, reads EADIYQTPRYLVIGTGKKITLECSQTMGHDKMYWYQQDPGMELHLIHYSYGVNSTEKGDLSSESTVSRIRTEHFPLTLESARPSHTSQYLCASSEPWSNQPQHFGDGTRLSIL.

This clone was found a few times. One junction end disagrees with the germline gene, perhaps due to a read error. The chain uses TRBV6-6 and TRBJ1-2, with D maybe TRBD1 (5 bases). Germline CDR1 MNHNY, CDR2 SVGAGI (reference sequence). The CDR3 is made up of 11 amino acids. The CDR3 sequence: CASSDSSPQNF. CDR3 in DNA: TGTGCCAGCAGTGACAGCTCCCCTCAAAACTTC.